This T cell receptor beta chain was retrieved from a study of blood T cell repertoires in COVID-19. Here immunoSEQ multiplex PCR was the method, and the copy in TCRdb shows in-frame clones only, minus some. Of about 410,000 clones in the sample, 75% to 90% are singletons; the top ten hold roughly 1.6%. Per the germline V gene, CDR1 is SGDLS and CDR2 is YYNGEE. The CDR3 is 13 residues long. Deletions cut 5 bases from V and 6 bases from J, with 15 bases between. Seattle patients were enrolled while actively infected and followed longitudinally. This TCR was recovered from a woman aged 40 to 50 with COVID-19, enrolled during active disease. The chain combines TRBV9 with TRBJ2-7; possibly TRBD2 for D (5 bases). Sequencing used peripheral blood. CDR3 coding DNA: TGTGCCAGCAGTCCACCCGGGGTTTCCGAGCAGTACTTC. As protein: CASSPPGVSEQYF.